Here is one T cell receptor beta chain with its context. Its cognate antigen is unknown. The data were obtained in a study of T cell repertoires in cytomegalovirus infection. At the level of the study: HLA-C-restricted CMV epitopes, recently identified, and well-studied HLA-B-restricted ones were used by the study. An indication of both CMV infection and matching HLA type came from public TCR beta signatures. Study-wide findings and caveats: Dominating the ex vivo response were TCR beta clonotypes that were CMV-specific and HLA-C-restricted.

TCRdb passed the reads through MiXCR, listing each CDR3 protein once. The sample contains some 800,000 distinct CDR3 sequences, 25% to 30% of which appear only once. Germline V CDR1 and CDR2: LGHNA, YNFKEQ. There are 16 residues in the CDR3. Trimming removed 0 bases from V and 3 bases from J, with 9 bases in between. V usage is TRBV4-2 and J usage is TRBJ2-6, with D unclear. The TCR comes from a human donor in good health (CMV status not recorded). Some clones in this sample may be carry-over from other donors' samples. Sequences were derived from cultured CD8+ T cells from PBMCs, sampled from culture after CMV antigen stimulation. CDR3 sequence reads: CASSQDRSYGANVLTF. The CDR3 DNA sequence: TGTGCCAGCAGCCAAGATCGTAGCTATGGGGCCAACGTCCTGACTTTC.